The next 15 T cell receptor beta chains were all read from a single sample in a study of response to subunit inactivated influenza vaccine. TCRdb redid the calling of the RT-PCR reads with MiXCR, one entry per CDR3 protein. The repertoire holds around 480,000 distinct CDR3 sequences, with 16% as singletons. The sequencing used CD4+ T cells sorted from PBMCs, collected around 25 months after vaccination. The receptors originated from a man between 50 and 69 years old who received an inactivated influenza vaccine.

Here the CDR3 DNA reads TGTGCCTGGAGTGTACGCTGGAAGCGGGACAATGAGCAGTTCTTC. This codes for CAWSVRWKRDNEQFF. The chain couples TRBV30 to TRBJ2-1, with TRBD2 as a possible D gene (6 bases). In germline, CDR1 is GTSNPN, CDR2 SVGIG (reference sequence). V lost 0 bases and J lost 5, with 14 bases in between. The CDR3 sequence is 15 residues long. Variable domain in full (rest from reference TRBV30 and TRBJ2-1): SQTIHQWPATLVQPVGSPLSLECTVEGTSNPNLYWYRQAAGRGLQLLFYSVGIGQISSEVPQNLSASRPQDRQFILSSKKLLLSDSGFYLCAWSVRWKRDNEQFFGPGTRLTVL.

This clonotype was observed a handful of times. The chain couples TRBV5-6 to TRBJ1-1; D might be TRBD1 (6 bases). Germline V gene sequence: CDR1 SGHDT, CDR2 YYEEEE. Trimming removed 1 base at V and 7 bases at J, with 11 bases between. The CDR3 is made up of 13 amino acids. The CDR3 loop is CASSLSQGIEAFF. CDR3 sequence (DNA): TGTGCCAGCAGCTTGTCCCAGGGGATTGAAGCTTTCTTT.

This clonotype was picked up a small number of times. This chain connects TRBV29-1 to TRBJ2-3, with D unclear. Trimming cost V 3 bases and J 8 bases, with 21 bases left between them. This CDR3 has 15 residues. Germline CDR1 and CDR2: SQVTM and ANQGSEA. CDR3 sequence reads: CSVDPKSPGRGTQYF. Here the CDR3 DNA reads TGCAGCGTTGACCCCAAATCCCCAGGCCGCGGTACGCAGTATTTT.

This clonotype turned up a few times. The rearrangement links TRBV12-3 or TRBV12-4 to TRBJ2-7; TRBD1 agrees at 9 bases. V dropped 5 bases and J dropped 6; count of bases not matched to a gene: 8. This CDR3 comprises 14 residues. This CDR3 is CASSPPGTGSEQYF. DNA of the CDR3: TGTGCCAGCAGTCCTCCCGGGACAGGGAGCGAGCAGTACTTC.

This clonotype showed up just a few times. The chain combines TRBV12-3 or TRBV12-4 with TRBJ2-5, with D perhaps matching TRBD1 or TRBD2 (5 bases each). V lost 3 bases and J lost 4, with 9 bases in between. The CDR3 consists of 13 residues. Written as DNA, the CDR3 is TGTGCCAGCAGTTTGAAGGGGACAGAGACCCAGTACTTC. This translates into CASSLKGTETQYF.

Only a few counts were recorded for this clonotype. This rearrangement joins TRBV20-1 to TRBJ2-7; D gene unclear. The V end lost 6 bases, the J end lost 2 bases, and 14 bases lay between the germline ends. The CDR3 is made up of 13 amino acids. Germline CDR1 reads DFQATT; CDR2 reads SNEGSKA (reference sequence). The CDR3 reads CSAQAYATYEQYF. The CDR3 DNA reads TGCAGTGCCCAGGCCTATGCCACCTACGAGCAGTACTTC.

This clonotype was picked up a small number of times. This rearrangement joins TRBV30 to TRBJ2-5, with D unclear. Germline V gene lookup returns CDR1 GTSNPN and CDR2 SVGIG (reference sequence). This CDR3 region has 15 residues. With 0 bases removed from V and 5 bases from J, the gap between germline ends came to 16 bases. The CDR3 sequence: CAWSVGPSLRETQYF. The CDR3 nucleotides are TGTGCCTGGAGTGTCGGCCCTAGTCTTAGGGAGACCCAGTACTTC. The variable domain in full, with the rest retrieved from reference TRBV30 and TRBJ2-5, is SQTIHQWPATLVQPVGSPLSLECTVEGTSNPNLYWYRQAAGRGLQLLFYSVGIGQISSEVPQNLSASRPQDRQFILSSKKLLLSDSGFYLCAWSVGPSLRETQYFGPGTRLLVL.

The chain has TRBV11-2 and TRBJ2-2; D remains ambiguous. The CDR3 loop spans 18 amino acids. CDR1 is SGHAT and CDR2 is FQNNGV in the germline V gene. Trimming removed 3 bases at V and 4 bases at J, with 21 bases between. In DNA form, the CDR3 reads TGTGCCAGCAGCTTTAGGCGGCAGGTGCCCCTCTCCACCGGGGAGCTGTTTTTT. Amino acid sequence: CASSFRRQVPLSTGELFF.

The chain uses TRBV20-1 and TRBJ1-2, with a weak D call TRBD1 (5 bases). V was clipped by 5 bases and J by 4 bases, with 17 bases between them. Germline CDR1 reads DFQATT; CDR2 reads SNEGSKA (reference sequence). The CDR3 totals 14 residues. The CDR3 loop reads CSAPDRRGLYGYTF. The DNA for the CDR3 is TGCAGTGCTCCGGACCGAAGGGGACTCTATGGCTACACCTTC.

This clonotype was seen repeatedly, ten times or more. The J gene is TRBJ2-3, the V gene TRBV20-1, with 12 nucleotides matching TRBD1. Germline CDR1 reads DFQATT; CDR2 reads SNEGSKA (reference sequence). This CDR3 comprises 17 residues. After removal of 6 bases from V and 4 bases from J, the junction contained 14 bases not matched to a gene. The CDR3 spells CSAAGGDRGRIADTQYF. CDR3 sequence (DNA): TGCAGTGCAGCAGGGGGGGACAGGGGGCGAATTGCAGATACGCAGTATTTT.

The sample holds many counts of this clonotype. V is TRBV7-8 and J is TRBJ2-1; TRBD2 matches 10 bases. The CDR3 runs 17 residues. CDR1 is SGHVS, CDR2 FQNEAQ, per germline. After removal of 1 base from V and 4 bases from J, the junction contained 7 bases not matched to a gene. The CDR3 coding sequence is TGTGCCAGCAGCTTAGGGGCCGGGACTAGCGTGTACAATGAGCAGTTCTTC. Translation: CASSLGAGTSVYNEQFF.

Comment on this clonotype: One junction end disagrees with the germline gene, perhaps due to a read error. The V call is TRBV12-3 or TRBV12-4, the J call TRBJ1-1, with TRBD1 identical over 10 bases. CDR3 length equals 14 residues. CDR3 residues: CASSLSGTGVRIYF. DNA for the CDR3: TGTGCCAGCAGTTTATCCGGGACAGGGGTGAGGATTTACTTT.

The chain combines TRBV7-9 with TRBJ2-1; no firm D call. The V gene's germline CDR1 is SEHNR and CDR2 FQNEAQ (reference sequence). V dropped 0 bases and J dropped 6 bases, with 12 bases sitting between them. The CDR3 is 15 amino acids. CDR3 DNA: TGTGCCAGCAGCTTAGCGCTCCATACCGCCAATGAGCAGTTCTTC. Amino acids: CASSLALHTANEQFF. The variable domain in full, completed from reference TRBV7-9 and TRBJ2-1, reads DTGVSQNPRHKITKRGQNVTFRCDPISEHNRLYWYRQTLGQGPEFLTYFQNEAQLEKSRLLSDRFSAERPKGSFSTLEIQRTEQGDSAMYLCASSLALHTANEQFFGPGTRLTVL.

The CDR3 DNA follows: TGTGCCAGCGTCTTGGTACCCTCCTACGAGCAGTACTTC. This gives the protein CASVLVPSYEQYF. The chain links TRBV6-6 to TRBJ2-7, with D unclear. With 8 bases removed from V and 0 bases from J, the gap between germline ends came to 11 bases. The CDR3 loop spans 13 amino acids. Looked up from germline, CDR1 is MNHNY and CDR2 is SVGAGI (reference sequence).

The CDR3 protein is CASTNRGTGSTGELFF. The CDR3 DNA is TGTGCCAGCACCAATCGGGGGACAGGGTCCACCGGGGAGCTGTTTTTT. This rearrangement joins TRBV6-1 to TRBJ2-2; 9 positions match TRBD1. In germline, CDR1 is MNHNS, CDR2 SASEGT. The junction had 10 bases not matched to a gene; V was cut back by 7 bases and J by 4 bases. CDR3 length: 16 amino acids.